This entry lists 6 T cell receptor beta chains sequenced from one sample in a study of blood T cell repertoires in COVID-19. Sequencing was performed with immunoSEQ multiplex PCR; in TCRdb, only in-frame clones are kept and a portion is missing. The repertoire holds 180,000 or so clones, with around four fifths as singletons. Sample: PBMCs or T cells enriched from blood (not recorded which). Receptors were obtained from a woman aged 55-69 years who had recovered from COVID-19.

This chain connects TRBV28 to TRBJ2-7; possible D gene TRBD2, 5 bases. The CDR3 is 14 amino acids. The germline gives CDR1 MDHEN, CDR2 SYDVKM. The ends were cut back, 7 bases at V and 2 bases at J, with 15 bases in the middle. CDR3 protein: CASTDPGKTYEQYF. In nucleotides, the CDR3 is TGTGCCAGCACCGACCCGGGGAAAACCTACGAGCAGTACTTC.

CDR3 region: CASSELHYYNSPLHF. Written as DNA, the CDR3 is TGTGCCAGCAGTGAATTACACTACTATAATTCACCCCTCCACTTT. The chain links TRBV2 to TRBJ1-6; D not resolved. V shed 2 bases and J shed 3 bases, with 8 bases lying between them. Germline V gene data show CDR1 as SNHLY and CDR2 as FYNNEI. The CDR3 loop spans 15 amino acids.

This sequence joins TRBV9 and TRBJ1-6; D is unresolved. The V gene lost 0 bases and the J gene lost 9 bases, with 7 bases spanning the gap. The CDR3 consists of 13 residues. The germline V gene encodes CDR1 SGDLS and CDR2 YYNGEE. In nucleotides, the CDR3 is TGTGCCAGCAGCGTAGACAACCTTTCACCCCTCCACTTT. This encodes CASSVDNLSPLHF.

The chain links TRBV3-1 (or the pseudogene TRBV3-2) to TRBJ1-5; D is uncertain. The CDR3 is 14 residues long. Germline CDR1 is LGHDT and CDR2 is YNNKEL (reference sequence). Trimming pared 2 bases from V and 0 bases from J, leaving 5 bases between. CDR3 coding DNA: TGTGCCAGCAGCCAACGCGGTAGCAATCAGCCCCAGCATTTT. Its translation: CASSQRGSNQPQHF.

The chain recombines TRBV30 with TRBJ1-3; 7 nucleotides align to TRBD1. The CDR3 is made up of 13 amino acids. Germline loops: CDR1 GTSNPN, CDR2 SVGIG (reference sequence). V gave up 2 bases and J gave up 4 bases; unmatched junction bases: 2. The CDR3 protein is CAWSRGLGNTIYF. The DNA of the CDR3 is TGTGCCTGGAGTAGGGGGCTAGGAAACACCATATATTTT.

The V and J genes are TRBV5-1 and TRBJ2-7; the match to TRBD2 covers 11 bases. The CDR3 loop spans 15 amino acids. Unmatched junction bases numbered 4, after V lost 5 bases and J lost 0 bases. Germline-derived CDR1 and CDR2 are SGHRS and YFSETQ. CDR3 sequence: CASRKLAGDSYEQYF. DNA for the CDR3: TGCGCCAGCAGAAAACTAGCGGGAGACTCCTACGAGCAGTACTTC.